The 7 T cell receptor beta chains below come from one sample, sequenced in a study of blood T cell repertoires in COVID-19. Measured with immunoSEQ multiplex PCR; TCRdb has only the in-frame clones, and not every one. The table lists around 700,000 clones, 80% to 90% of them singletons. The sequenced sample was peripheral blood. Every receptor here comes from a woman in her late teens or twenties with acute or convalescent COVID-19.

This rearrangement joins TRBV28 to TRBJ2-2; 8 bases agree with TRBD2. Germline V CDR1 and CDR2: MDHEN, SYDVKM. V was pared by 6 bases and J by 4 bases, with 1 base of the junction left unmatched. The CDR3 spans 13 residues. CDR3 region: CASSGGGTGELFF. The DNA of the CDR3 is TGTGCCAGCAGCGGGGGGGGCACCGGGGAGCTGTTTTTT. The whole variable domain, remainder taken from reference TRBV28 and TRBJ2-2, is DVKVTQSSRYLVKRTGEKVFLECVQDMDHENMFWYRQDPGLGLRLIYFSYDVKMKEKGDIPEGYSVSREKKERFSLILESASTNQTSMYLCASSGGGTGELFFGEGSRLTVL.

The chain links TRBV11-2 to TRBJ1-2; D is unclear. Germline CDR1 SGHAT, CDR2 FQNNGV. The CDR3 is 15 residues long. V lost 5 bases to trimming and J lost 5 bases, with 18 bases between them. The CDR3 is CASSPFPPLGYGYTF. CDR3 sequence (DNA): TGTGCCAGCAGCCCTTTCCCTCCCCTCGGTTATGGCTACACCTTC.

The CDR3 nucleotides are TGTGCCTGGAGCCACCGGTATGGCTACACCTTC. Translating it yields CAWSHRYGYTF. This chain uses TRBV30 with TRBJ1-2; D is ambiguous. From germline, CDR1 is GTSNPN and CDR2 SVGIG (reference sequence). The CDR3 totals 11 residues. Deletions cut 3 bases from V and 5 bases from J, with 7 bases between.

The CDR3 loop reads CASSMHSTGYTEAFF. The CDR3 coding sequence is TGTGCCAGCAGTATGCACTCGACAGGGTACACTGAAGCTTTCTTT. The chain joins TRBV27 to TRBJ1-1; 7 bases line up with TRBD1. The CDR3 sequence is 15 residues long. Germline values: CDR1 MNHEY, CDR2 SMNVEV (reference sequence). Trimming cost V 5 bases and J 3 bases; bases outside gene matches: 9.

The chain has TRBV6-1 and TRBJ2-1; 8 nucleotides line up with TRBD2. V dropped 3 bases and J dropped 8; count of bases not matched to a gene: 9. The CDR3 loop spans 15 amino acids. Germline assignment: CDR1 MNHNS and CDR2 SASEGT. The CDR3 nucleotides are TGTGCCAGCAGTGAGGGACTAGTCTTCCAGTATGAGCAGTTCTTC. It codes for CASSEGLVFQYEQFF.

The rearrangement links TRBV20-1 to TRBJ2-1; 7 nucleotides match TRBD2. This CDR3 spans 12 amino acids. V trimming: 3 bases; J trimming: 8 bases; junction bases outside the gene matches: 4. CDR1 and CDR2 (germline): DFQATT, SNEGSKA (reference sequence). Here the CDR3 DNA reads TGCAGTGCTAGTTGGGGGAGGGATGAGCAGTTCTTC. Encoded protein: CSASWGRDEQFF.

This chain joins TRBV9 and TRBJ2-7; a possible D gene is TRBD1 (6 bases). V dropped 5 bases and J dropped 2 bases, with 26 bases sitting between them. CDR1 and CDR2 from the germline V gene are SGDLS and YYNGEE. The length of the CDR3 is 18 residues. Here the CDR3 reads CASSSPGVRGGSTYEQYF. The CDR3 nucleotides read TGTGCCAGCAGTTCCCCAGGGGTCCGTGGGGGCTCTACCTACGAGCAGTACTTC.